Listed here is a single TCR beta chain. The CDR3 consists of 14 residues. CDR1 is MDHEN, CDR2 SYDVKM, per germline. J was trimmed by 8 bases and V by 2 bases; bases with no gene match: 6. Methods used by the authors: Amplification with reference gene primers provided the estimates of nucleated cell counts. TCRdb's copy holds only in-frame clones and misses some; the assay was immunoSEQ multiplex PCR. V, J and clone size were drawn from that table, and D and trimming were deduced from the DNA. The data contain about 45,000 clones, around 79% of them singletons. This sample was included in a study of blood T cell repertoires in COVID-19. Study in general: From the United States, Italy and Spain came samples of acute and convalescent COVID-19. The analysed material was cDNA or gDNA that came from T cells, B-cell-depleted T cells, or PBMCs.

Sequenced: peripheral blood. The chain recombines TRBV28 with TRBJ1-2; 9 bases agree with TRBD1. This TCR was sampled from a human donor in a cohort sampled during active COVID-19. CDR3 nucleotide sequence: TGTGCCAGCAGTTTACGGGACAGGGTGGCGGGCTACACCTTC. Translated: CASSLRDRVAGYTF.